This T cell receptor (beta chain) was found in a study of regulatory T cells in long-lasting Graves disease. Researchers made TCR beta libraries by using iRepertoire HTBI primers and running Arm-PCR on CDR3 regions. TCRdb re-called the multiplex PCR reads through MiXCR, storing one row per CDR3 protein. This sample has a few hundred thousand distinct CDR3 sequences, with around 20% found just once. This CDR3 has 13 amino acids. Germline CDR1 SGHAT, CDR2 FQNNGV. The V segment lost 1 base and the J segment 6 bases; nucleotides outside the gene matches: 2. Many counts were recorded for this clonotype. Time point given: persistent/refractory GD, antithyroid drugs over 5 years with positive TRAb. Following extraction of RNA from PBMCs, that RNA was used to make the TCR library.

The sequenced sample was peripheral blood mononuclear cells (PBMCs), obtained when the disease was refractory, from a patient treated with antithyroid drugs. This receptor was taken from a female donor with Graves disease. The chain combines TRBV11-2 with TRBJ2-7; 8 positions match TRBD2. CDR3 amino acids: CASSLGGLVEQYF. The CDR3 nucleotides are TGTGCCAGCAGCTTAGGGGGACTAGTCGAGCAGTACTTC.